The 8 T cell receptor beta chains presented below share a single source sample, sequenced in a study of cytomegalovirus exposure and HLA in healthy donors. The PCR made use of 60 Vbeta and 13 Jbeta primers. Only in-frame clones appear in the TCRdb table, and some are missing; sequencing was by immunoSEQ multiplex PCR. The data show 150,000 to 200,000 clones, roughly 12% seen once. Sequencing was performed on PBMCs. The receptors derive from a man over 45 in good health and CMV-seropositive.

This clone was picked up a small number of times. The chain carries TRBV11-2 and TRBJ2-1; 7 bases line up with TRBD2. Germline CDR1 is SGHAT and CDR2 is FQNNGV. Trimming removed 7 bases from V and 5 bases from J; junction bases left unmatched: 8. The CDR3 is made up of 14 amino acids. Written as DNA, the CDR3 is TGTGCCAGCACTTCGGGGGGAACGAACAATGAGCAGTTCTTC. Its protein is CASTSGGTNNEQFF.

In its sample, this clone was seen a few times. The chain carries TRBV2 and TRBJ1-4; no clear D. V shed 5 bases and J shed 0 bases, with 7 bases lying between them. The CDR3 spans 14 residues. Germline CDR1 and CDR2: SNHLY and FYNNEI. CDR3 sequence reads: CASSQFSTNEKLFF. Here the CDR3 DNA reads TGTGCCAGCAGTCAGTTTTCAACTAATGAAAAACTGTTTTTT. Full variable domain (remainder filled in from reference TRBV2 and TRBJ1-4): EPEVTQTPSHQVTQMGQEVILRCVPISNHLYFYWYRQILGQKVEFLVSFYNNEISEKSEIFDDQFSVERPDGSNFTLKIRSTKLEDSAMYFCASSQFSTNEKLFFGSGTQLSVL.

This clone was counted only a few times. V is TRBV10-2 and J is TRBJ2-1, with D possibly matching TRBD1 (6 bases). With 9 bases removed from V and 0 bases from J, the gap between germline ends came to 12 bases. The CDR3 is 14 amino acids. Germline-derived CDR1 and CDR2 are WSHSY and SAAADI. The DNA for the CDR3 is TGCGCCAGACCTAGGGGGAGCTCCTACAATGAGCAGTTCTTC. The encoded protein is CARPRGSSYNEQFF.

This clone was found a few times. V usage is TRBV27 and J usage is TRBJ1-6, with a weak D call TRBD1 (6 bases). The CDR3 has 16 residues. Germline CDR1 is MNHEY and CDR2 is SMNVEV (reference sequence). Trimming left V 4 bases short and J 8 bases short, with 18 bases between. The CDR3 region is CASSSPSGGRHSPLHF. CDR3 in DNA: TGTGCCAGCAGTTCGCCCTCGGGGGGCAGGCATTCACCCCTCCACTTT.

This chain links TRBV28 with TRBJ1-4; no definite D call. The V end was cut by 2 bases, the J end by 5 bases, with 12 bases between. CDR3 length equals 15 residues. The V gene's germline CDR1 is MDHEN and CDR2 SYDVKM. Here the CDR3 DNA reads TGTGCCAGCAGTTTAGGTCTACAGTCGAATGAAAAACTGTTTTTT. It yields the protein CASSLGLQSNEKLFF.

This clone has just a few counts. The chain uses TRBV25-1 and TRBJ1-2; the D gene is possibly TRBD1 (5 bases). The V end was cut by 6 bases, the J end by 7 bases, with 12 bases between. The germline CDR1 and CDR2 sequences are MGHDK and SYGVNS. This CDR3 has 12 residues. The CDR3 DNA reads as TGTGCCAGCAGCGGGGGTTTGGGTGGCTACACCTTC. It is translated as CASSGGLGGYTF.

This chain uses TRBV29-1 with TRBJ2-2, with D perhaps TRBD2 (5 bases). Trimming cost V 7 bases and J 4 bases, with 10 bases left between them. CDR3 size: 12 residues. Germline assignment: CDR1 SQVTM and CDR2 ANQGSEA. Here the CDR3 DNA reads TGCAGCGCCCCCACTAGCACCGGGGAGCTGTTTTTT. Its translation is CSAPTSTGELFF.

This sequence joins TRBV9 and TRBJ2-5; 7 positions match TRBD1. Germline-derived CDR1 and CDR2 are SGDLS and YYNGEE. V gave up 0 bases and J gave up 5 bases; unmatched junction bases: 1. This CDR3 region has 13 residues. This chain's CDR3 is CASSVGGGETQYF. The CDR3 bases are TGTGCCAGCAGCGTAGGAGGGGGCGAGACCCAGTACTTC.